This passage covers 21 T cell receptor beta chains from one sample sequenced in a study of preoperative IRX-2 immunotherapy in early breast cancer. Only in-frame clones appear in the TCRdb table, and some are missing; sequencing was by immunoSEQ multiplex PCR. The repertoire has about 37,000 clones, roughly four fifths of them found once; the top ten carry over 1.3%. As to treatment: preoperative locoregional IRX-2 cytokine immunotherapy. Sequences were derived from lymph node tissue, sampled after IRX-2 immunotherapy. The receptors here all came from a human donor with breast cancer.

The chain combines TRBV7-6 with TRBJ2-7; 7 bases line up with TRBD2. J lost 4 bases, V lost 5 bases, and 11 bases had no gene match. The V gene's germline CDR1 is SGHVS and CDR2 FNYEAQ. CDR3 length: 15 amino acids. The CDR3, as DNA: TGTGCCAGCAGCCGTGGGGGGGGTTCGGGTTACGAGCAGTACTTC. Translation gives CASSRGGGSGYEQYF.

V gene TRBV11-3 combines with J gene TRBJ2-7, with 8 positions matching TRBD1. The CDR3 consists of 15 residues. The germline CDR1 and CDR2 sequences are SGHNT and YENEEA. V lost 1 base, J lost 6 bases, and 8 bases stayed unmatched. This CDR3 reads CASSLGAQGAGEQYF. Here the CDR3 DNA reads TGTGCCAGCAGCTTAGGGGCTCAGGGGGCGGGCGAGCAGTACTTC.

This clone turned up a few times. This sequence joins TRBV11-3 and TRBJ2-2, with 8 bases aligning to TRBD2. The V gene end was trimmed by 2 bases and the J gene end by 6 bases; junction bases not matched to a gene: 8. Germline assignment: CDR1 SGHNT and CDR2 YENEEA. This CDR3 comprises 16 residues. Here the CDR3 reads CASSLRAGGRAGELFF. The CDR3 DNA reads TGTGCCAGCAGCTTACGTGCGGGGGGCAGAGCCGGGGAGCTGTTTTTT. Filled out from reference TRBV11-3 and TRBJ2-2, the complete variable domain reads EAGVVQSPRYKIIEKKQPVAFWCNPISGHNTLYWYLQNLGQGPELLIRYENEEAVDDSQLPKDRFSAERLKGVDSTLKIQPAELGDSAVYLCASSLRAGGRAGELFFGEGSRLTVL.

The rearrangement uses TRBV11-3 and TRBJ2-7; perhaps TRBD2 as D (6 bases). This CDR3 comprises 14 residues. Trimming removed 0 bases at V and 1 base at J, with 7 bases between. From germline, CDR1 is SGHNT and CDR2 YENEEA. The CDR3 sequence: CASSLEEGSYEQYF. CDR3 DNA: TGTGCCAGCAGCTTAGAGGAGGGGTCCTACGAGCAGTACTTC.

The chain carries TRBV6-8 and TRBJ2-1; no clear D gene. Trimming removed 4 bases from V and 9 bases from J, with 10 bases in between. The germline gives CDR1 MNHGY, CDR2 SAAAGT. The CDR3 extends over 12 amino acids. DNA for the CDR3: TGTGCCAGCAGTTTAGGTTGGCTTGAGCAGTTCTTC. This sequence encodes CASSLGWLEQFF.

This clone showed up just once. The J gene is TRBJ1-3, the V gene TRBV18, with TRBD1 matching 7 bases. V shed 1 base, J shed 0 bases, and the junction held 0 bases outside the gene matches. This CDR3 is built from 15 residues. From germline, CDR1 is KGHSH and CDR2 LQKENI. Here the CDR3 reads CASSPRDSSGNTIYF. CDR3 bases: TGTGCCAGCTCACCACGGGACAGCTCTGGAAACACCATATATTTT.

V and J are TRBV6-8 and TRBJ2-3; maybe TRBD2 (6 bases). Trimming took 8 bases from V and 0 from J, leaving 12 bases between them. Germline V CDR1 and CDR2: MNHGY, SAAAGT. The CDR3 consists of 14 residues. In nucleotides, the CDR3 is TGTGCCAGCCGCGGGGATTGGAGCACAGATACGCAGTATTTT. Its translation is CASRGDWSTDTQYF.

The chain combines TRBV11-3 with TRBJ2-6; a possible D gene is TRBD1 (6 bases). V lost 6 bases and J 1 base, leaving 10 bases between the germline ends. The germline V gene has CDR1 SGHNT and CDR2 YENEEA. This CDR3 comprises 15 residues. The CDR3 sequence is CASSRQGSGANVLTF. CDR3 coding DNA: TGTGCCAGCAGTCGTCAGGGGTCTGGGGCCAACGTCCTGACTTTC.

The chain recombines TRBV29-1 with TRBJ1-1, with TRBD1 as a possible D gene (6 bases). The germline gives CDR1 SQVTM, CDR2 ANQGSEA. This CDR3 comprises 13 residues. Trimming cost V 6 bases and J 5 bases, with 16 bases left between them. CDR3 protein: CSVQQGIGTEAFF. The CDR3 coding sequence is TGCAGCGTCCAACAGGGAATCGGGACTGAAGCTTTCTTT.

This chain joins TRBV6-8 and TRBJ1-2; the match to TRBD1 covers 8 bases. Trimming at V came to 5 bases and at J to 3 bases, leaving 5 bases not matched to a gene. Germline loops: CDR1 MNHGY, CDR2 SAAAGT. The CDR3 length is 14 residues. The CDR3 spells CASSEAGGDYGYTF. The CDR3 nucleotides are TGTGCCAGCAGTGAGGCAGGGGGCGACTATGGCTACACCTTC.

The CDR3 spells CASSILGYNEQFF. The CDR3, as DNA: TGTGCCAGTAGTATCTTGGGGTACAATGAGCAGTTCTTC. The rearrangement links TRBV19 to TRBJ2-1; D call uncertain. Germline V gene sequence: CDR1 LNHDA, CDR2 SQIVND (reference sequence). The CDR3 totals 13 residues. Trimming stripped 3 bases from V and 4 bases from J, with 7 bases between.

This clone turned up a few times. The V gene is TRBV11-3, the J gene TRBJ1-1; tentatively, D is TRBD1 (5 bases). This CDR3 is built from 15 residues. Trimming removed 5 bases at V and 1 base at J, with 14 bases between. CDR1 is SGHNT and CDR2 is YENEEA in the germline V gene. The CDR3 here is CASSPGHTTNTEAFF. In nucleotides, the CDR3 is TGTGCCAGCAGCCCAGGACACACGACGAACACTGAAGCTTTCTTT.

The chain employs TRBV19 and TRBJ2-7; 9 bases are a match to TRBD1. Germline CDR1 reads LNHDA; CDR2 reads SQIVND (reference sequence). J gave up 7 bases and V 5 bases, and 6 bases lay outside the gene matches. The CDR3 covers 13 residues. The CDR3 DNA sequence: TGTGCCAGTAGTCCGAGACAGGGGGGAGAGCAGTACTTC. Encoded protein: CASSPRQGGEQYF.

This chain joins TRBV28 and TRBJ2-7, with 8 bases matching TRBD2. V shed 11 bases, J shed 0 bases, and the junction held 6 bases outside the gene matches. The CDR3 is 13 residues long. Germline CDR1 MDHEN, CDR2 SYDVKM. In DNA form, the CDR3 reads TGTGCCGGAGGCGGGGGGAACTCCTACGAGCAGTACTTC. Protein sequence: CAGGGGNSYEQYF.

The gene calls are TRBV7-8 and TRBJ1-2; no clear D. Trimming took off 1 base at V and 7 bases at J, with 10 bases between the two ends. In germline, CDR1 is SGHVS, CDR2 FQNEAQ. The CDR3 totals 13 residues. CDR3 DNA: TGTGCCAGCAGCTTAGAAACCGGTAGTGGCTACACCTTC. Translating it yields CASSLETGSGYTF.

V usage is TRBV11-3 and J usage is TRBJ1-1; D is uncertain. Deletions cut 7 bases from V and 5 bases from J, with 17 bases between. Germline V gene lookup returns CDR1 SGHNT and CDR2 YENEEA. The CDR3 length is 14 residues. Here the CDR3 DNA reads TGTGCCAGCATCCTTAACCCGGACGGGACTGAAGCTTTCTTT. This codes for CASILNPDGTEAFF.

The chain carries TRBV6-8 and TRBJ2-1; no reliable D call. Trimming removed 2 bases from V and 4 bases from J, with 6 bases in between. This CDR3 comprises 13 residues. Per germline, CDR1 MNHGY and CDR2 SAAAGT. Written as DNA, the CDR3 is TGTGCCAGCAGTTACGGCCAGTACAATGAGCAGTTCTTC. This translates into CASSYGQYNEQFF.

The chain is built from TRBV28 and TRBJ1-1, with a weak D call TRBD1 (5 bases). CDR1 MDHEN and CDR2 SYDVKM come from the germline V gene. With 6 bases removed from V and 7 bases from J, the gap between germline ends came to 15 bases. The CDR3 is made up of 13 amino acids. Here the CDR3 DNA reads TGTGCCAGCAGATTGACTGACAGATATGAAGCTTTCTTT. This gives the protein CASRLTDRYEAFF.

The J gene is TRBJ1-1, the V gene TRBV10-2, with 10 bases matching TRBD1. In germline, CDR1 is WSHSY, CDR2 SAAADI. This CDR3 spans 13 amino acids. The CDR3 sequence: CASQGQGVTEAFF. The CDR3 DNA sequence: TGCGCTAGCCAAGGACAGGGGGTTACTGAAGCTTTCTTT.

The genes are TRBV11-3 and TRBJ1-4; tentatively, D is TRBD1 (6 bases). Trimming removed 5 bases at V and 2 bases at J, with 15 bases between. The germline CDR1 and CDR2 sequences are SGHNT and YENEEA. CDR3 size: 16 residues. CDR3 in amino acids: CASSPGQLGTNEKLFF. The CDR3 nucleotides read TGTGCCAGCAGCCCCGGACAGCTGGGGACTAATGAAAAACTGTTTTTT.

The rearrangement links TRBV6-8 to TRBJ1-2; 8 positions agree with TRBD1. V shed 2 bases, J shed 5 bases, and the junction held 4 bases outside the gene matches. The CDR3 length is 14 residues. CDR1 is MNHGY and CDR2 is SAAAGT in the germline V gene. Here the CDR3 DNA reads TGTGCCAGCAGTTACGGGACAGGTCAATATGGCTACACCTTC. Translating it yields CASSYGTGQYGYTF.